This is a list of T cell receptor beta chains from one sample in a study of cytomegalovirus exposure and HLA in healthy donors. The assay was immunoSEQ multiplex PCR, and TCRdb's table has in-frame clones only and misses some. The table has some 150,000 clones, roughly 83% seen once; the top ten hold 1.5% to 1.7%. Source material: PBMCs. The receptors originated from a woman aged 18-29 years in good health and CMV-seronegative. CDR3s include the opening cysteine and the closing phenylalanine or tryptophan. The D gene is left open where the match is weak. Size is omitted from some rows. Given values are once, few, many or a class for expanded clones.

>TRBJ1-2|TRBV10-3|-|-
CAIRGGLESNYGYTF
TGTGCCATCAGAGGGGGATTGGAGAGTAACTATGGCTACACCTTC
>TRBJ1-1|TRBV20-1|-|-
CSAGGKVEAFF
TGCAGTGCTGGGGGGAAGGTTGAAGCTTTCTTT
>TRBJ1-5|TRBV13|-|-
CASSHGGPAHQPQHF
TGTGCCAGCAGCCACGGGGGACCAGCCCATCAGCCCCAGCATTTT
>TRBJ1-2|TRBV6-5|TRBD1|-
CASSPGQLYGYTF
TGTGCCAGCAGTCCGGGACAGCTGTATGGCTACACCTTC
>TRBJ1-2|TRBV28|-|-
CATSRTAENYGYTF
TGTGCCACTTCTAGGACAGCGGAAAACTATGGCTACACCTTC
>TRBJ2-2|TRBV27|-|-
CASSSTYPGVNTGELFF
TGTGCCAGCAGCTCCACTTACCCAGGGGTCAACACCGGGGAGCTGTTTTTT
>TRBJ2-1|TRBV4-1|TRBD1|-
CASRHWTGGGNNEQFF
TGCGCCAGCAGACACTGGACAGGGGGGGGAAACAATGAGCAGTTCTTC
>TRBJ2-7|TRBV4-2|-|-
CASSLERASYEQYF
TGTGCCAGCAGCCTGGAGCGGGCCTCCTACGAGCAGTACTTC
>TRBJ1-4|TRBV30|-|-
CAWRRDGATNEKLFF
TGTGCCTGGAGGCGGGACGGAGCAACTAATGAAAAACTGTTTTTT
>TRBJ1-2|TRBV29-1|-|-
CSVSRTAYGYTF
TGCAGCGTTTCACGGACAGCCTATGGCTACACCTTC
>TRBJ1-5|TRBV18|TRBD1|few
CASSPGQGNSNQPQHF
TGTGCCAGCTCACCGGGACAGGGGAATAGCAATCAGCCCCAGCATTTT
>TRBJ1-6|TRBV2|-|once
CASSELRQGSRPLHF
TGTGCCAGCAGTGAATTAAGGCAGGGGTCTAGACCCCTCCACTTT
>TRBJ1-2|TRBV7-3|-|-
CASSSSGANYGYTF
TGTGCCAGCAGCTCGAGCGGGGCGAACTATGGCTACACCTTC
>TRBJ2-1|TRBV4-2|TRBD2|-
CASSQWTGGGNEQFF
TGTGCCAGCAGCCAATGGACCGGGGGGGGCAATGAGCAGTTCTTC
>TRBJ2-6|TRBV25-1|TRBD1|once
CASSPRDSRPSGANVLTF
TGTGCCAGCAGTCCCCGGGACAGTCGTCCCTCTGGGGCCAACGTCCTGACTTTC
>TRBJ1-6|TRBV6-5|TRBD1|-
CATGQEIHSPLHF
TGTGCCACCGGACAGGAAATACATTCACCCCTCCACTTT
>TRBJ1-2|TRBV6-6|TRBD1|-
CASRQGVGGYTF
TGTGCCAGCAGGCAGGGGGTTGGTGGCTACACCTTC
>TRBJ1-2|TRBV5-5|TRBD1|-
CASSQTGGESYTF
TGTGCCAGCAGCCAAACAGGGGGAGAGAGCTACACCTTC
>TRBJ1-4|TRBV9|-|-
CASSPGTLLTEELFF
TGTGCCAGCAGCCCCGGGACTCTCCTAACGGAGGAACTGTTTTTT
>TRBJ2-3|TRBV18|TRBD2|-
CASSPRSGVGTDTQYF
TGTGCCAGCTCACCTCGTAGCGGGGTGGGCACAGATACGCAGTATTTT
>TRBJ2-7|TRBV5-1|-|-
CASSVAGLSYEQYF
TGCGCCAGCAGCGTCGCAGGGTTGTCCTACGAGCAGTACTTC
>TRBJ2-5|TRBV5-1|-|-
CASTVTSGETQYF
TGCGCCAGCACGGTTACCTCGGGGGAGACCCAGTACTTC
>TRBJ1-2|TRBV7-9|-|-
CASSEVNYGYTF
TGTGCCAGTTCAGAGGTAAACTATGGCTACACCTTC
>TRBJ1-4|TRBV5-4|-|-
CASSRSSVTNEKLFF
TGTGCCAGCAGCCGATCATCGGTGACTAATGAAAAACTGTTTTTT
>TRBJ1-3|TRBV5-6|-|-
CASSFPSSGNTIYF
TGTGCCAGCAGCTTCCCGTCCTCTGGAAACACCATATATTTT
>TRBJ1-3|TRBV5-5|-|-
CASSLAGSSSGNTIYF
TGTGCCAGCAGCTTGGCTGGTAGCAGCTCTGGAAACACCATATATTTT
>TRBJ2-3|TRBV28|TRBD1|-
CASSRTGVTDTQYF
TGTGCCAGCAGTAGGACAGGGGTAACAGATACGCAGTATTTT
>TRBJ1-4|TRBV4-1|-|few
CASSQDWQVGGEKLFF
TGCGCCAGCAGCCAAGATTGGCAGGTTGGTGGTGAAAAACTGTTTTTT
>TRBJ2-7|TRBV4-1|-|-
CASSQLAGSSYEQYF
TGCGCCAGCAGCCAACTGGCAGGTAGCTCCTACGAGCAGTACTTC
>TRBJ1-5|TRBV28|-|few
CASSIPRYSNQPQHF
TGTGCCAGCAGTATCCCCCGTTATAGCAATCAGCCCCAGCATTTT
>TRBJ1-1|TRBV27|-|few
CASSSAGIGGAFF
TGTGCCAGCAGTTCGGCGGGGATCGGGGGAGCTTTCTTT
>TRBJ2-7|TRBV6-1|TRBD2|few
CASSEARLAGGYEQYF
TGTGCCAGCAGTGAAGCCCGACTAGCGGGGGGCTACGAGCAGTACTTC
>TRBJ2-7|TRBV12-5|-|-
CASAPLAQNPPYEQYF
TGTGCTAGTGCCCCGCTCGCACAGAATCCACCCTACGAGCAGTACTTC
>TRBJ1-2|TRBV19|-|-
CASRGDTLSYGYTF
TGTGCCAGTAGGGGGGACACCTTGTCCTATGGCTACACCTTC
>TRBJ2-1|TRBV7-9|TRBD1|few
CASSQNQGAREQFF
TGTGCCAGCAGCCAGAATCAGGGGGCGCGTGAGCAGTTCTTC
>TRBJ2-7|TRBV19|-|-
CASSRRDRAYEQYF
TGTGCCAGTAGCAGGAGGGACAGAGCCTACGAGCAGTACTTC
>TRBJ2-1|TRBV5-1|TRBD2|-
CASSLEAGYSYNEQFF
TGCGCCAGCAGCTTGGAAGCGGGGTACTCCTACAATGAGCAGTTCTTC
>TRBJ2-1|TRBV28|TRBD1|-
CASSPGGTGVVNEQFF
TGTGCCAGCAGCCCGGGGGGGACAGGGGTGGTCAATGAGCAGTTCTTC
>TRBJ1-1|TRBV19|TRBD1|-
CASVGRDRVIDTEAFF
TGTGCCAGTGTAGGGCGGGACAGGGTGATCGACACTGAAGCTTTCTTT
>TRBJ2-5|TRBV6-5|-|-
CASRSHWSGETQYF
TGTGCCAGCAGGAGCCACTGGTCCGGGGAGACCCAGTACTTC
>TRBJ1-1|TRBV16|-|-
CASSRGGSNTEAFF
TGTGCCAGCAGCCGGGGGGGAAGTAACACTGAAGCTTTCTTT
>TRBJ1-1|TRBV18|-|-
CASSPLISTGNTEAFF
TGTGCCAGCTCGCCTCTCATATCGACAGGGAACACTGAAGCTTTCTTT
>TRBJ1-5|TRBV19|-|-
CASSPSGFGNQPQHF
TGTGCCAGTAGTCCATCAGGGTTTGGCAATCAGCCCCAGCATTTT
>TRBJ1-6|TRBV28|-|-
CASWRTEKSPLHF
TGTGCCAGCTGGAGGACCGAAAAATCACCCCTCCACTTT
>TRBJ1-5|TRBV6-1|-|-
CASSGETQIFGNQPQHF
TGTGCCAGCAGTGGGGAGACACAAATTTTTGGCAATCAGCCCCAGCATTTT
>TRBJ2-7|TRBV6-4|TRBD1|-
CASRGETGQGLDEQYF
TGTGCCAGCAGGGGGGAGACGGGACAGGGTCTCGACGAGCAGTACTTC
>TRBJ1-1|TRBV19|TRBD1|once
CASSTGTGLGEAFF
TGTGCCAGTAGTACCGGGACAGGACTCGGAGAAGCTTTCTTT
>TRBJ2-7|TRBV15|-|-
CATSSTGVEQYF
TGTGCCACCAGCTCTACGGGTGTCGAGCAGTACTTC
>TRBJ1-5|TRBV30|TRBD1|-
CAYNRGLQPQHF
TGTGCCTATAACAGGGGGCTTCAGCCCCAGCATTTT
>TRBJ1-2|TRBV5-6|-|-
CASSLIAGANYGYTF
TGTGCCAGCAGCTTGATTGCAGGGGCAAACTATGGCTACACCTTC
>TRBJ1-3|TRBV9|TRBD1|-
CASSVVPIQGGDGNTIYF
TGTGCCAGCAGCGTAGTCCCAATACAGGGGGGCGATGGAAACACCATATATTTT
>TRBJ2-7|TRBV29-1|-|-
CSVVGATFLEQYF
TGCAGCGTTGTAGGGGCCACCTTTCTGGAGCAGTACTTC
>TRBJ1-4|TRBV28|-|-
CASTGFYPNEKLFF
TGTGCCAGTACAGGATTCTACCCTAATGAAAAACTGTTTTTT
>TRBJ1-1|TRBV10-1|TRBD1|few
CASSDNRGRDTEAFF
TGCGCCAGCAGTGATAACAGGGGGCGCGACACTGAAGCTTTCTTT
>TRBJ2-1|TRBV5-1|TRBD2|few
CASSWGFAGGPYNEQFF
TGCGCCAGCAGCTGGGGGTTTGCGGGGGGGCCGTACAATGAGCAGTTCTTC
>TRBJ1-2|TRBV11-2|TRBD1|-
CASSLRQTGEFGYTF
TGTGCCAGCAGCTTGCGCCAGACAGGGGAGTTTGGCTACACCTTC
>TRBJ1-6|TRBV28|TRBD1|-
CASSSQGGSPLHF
TGTGCCAGCAGTTCACAGGGGGGGTCACCCCTCCACTTT
>TRBJ1-6|TRBV6-6|TRBD1|-
CASSVGTGLNSPLHF
TGTGCCAGCAGTGTAGGGACAGGGCTAAATTCACCCCTCCACTTT
>TRBJ1-5|TRBV27|TRBD1|-
CASSDSSGTVSQPQHF
TGTGCCAGCAGCGACTCCTCCGGGACAGTTAGTCAGCCCCAGCATTTT
>TRBJ1-5|TRBV28|-|-
CASDLIVGGEDQPQHF
TGTGCCAGCGACCTGATTGTGGGGGGGGAGGATCAGCCCCAGCATTTT